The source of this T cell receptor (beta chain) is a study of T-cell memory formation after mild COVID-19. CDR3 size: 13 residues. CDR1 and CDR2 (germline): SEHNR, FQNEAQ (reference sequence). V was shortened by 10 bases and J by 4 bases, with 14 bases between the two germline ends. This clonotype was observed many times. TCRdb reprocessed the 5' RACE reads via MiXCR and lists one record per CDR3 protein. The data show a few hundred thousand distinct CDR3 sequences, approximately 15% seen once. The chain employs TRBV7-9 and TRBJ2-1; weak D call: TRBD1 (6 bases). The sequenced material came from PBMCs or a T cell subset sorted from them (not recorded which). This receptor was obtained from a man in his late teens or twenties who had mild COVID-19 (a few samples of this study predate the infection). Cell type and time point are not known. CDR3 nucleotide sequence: TGTGCCACAGAACGGACAGATTACAATGAGCAGTTCTTC. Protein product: CATERTDYNEQFF.